What follows describes a single T cell receptor beta chain. Its antigen is unknown. The source of the sample is a study of regulatory T cells in long-lasting Graves disease. Broader study findings: Persistent disease showed a preference for TRBV28, TRBJ1-2 and TRBJ2-5. Persistent patients shared thousands of public clonotypes among themselves. Newly diagnosed patients shared fewer, at 900 to 1,000.

Library construction for TCR beta used iRepertoire HTBI primers and Arm-PCR of CDR3 regions. TCRdb reprocessed the multiplex PCR reads with MiXCR, giving one entry per CDR3 protein. Here the sample spans around 230,000 distinct CDR3 sequences, around 20% being singletons. Indicated time point: newly diagnosed GD, antithyroid drugs for less than 3 months. Extracted RNA from PBMCs served as the source of the TCR library. The germline gives CDR1 SGHNT, CDR2 YYREEE (reference sequence). V trimming: 4 bases; J trimming: 2 bases; junction bases outside the gene matches: 7. The CDR3 consists of 15 residues. The sequence was collected from a female donor with Graves disease. This material consisted of peripheral blood mononuclear cells (PBMCs), taken at new diagnosis, from a patient treated with antithyroid drugs. This sequence joins TRBV5-4 and TRBJ2-3; 7 bases agree with TRBD1. For the CDR3, the DNA is TGTGCCAGCAGCCCCCAGGGGGTTGTCACAGATACGCAGTATTTT. Its protein product is CASSPQGVVTDTQYF.